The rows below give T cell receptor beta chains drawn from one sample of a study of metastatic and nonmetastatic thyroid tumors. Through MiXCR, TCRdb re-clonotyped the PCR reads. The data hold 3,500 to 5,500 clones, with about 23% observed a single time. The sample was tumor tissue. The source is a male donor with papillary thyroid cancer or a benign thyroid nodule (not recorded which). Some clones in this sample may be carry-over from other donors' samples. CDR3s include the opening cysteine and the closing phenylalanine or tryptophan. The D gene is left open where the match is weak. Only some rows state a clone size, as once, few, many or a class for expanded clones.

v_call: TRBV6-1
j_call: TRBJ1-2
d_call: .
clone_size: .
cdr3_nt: TGTGCCAGCAGTCGCCCCGGGTTCTATGGCTACACCTTC
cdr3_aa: CASSRPGFYGYTF

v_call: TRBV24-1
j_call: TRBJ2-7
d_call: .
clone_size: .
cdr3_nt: TGTGCCACCAGTGGTAACAAGGGGGACACCGCCTACGAGCAGTACTTC
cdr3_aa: CATSGNKGDTAYEQYF

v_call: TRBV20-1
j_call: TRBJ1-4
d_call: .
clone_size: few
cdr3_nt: TGCAGTGCTCCGGGGGGGTTCGATGAAAAACTGTTTTTT
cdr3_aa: CSAPGGFDEKLFF

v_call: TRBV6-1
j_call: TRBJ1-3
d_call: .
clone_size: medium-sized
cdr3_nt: TGTGCCAGCAGTGCACAGGGTCCTGGAAACACCATATATTTT
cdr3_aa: CASSAQGPGNTIYF

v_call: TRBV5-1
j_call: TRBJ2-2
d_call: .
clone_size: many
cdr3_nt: TGCGCCAGCCTCCGGGACATGAACACCGGGGAGCTGTTTTTT
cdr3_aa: CASLRDMNTGELFF

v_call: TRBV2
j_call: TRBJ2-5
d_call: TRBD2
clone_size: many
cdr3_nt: TGTGCCAGCAAGGTGGTAGCGGGAGGGCAAGAGACCCAGTACTTC
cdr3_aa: CASKVVAGGQETQYF

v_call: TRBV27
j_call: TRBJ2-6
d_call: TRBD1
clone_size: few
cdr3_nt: TGTGCCAGCAGTAAGGGACAGGGGGCATCTGGGGCCAACGTCCTGACTTTC
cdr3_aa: CASSKGQGASGANVLTF

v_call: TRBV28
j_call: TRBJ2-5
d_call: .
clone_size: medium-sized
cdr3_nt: TGTGCCAGCAGTTTAGCGGGAGAGACCCAGTACTTC
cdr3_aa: CASSLAGETQYF

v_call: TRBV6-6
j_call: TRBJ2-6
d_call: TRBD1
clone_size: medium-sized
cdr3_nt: TGTGCCAGCAGTTACGGGACAGGGGGCGCTGGGGCCAACGTCCTGACTTTC
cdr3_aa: CASSYGTGGAGANVLTF

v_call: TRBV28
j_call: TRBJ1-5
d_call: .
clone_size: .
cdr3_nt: TGTGCCAGCAGTTTGGTACAGTACAATCAGCCCCAGCATTTT
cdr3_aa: CASSLVQYNQPQHF

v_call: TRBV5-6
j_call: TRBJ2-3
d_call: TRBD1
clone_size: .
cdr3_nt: TGTGCCAGCAGCTTGGGGTTCCGGGACAGGGGGTTTGATACGCAGTATTTT
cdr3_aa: CASSLGFRDRGFDTQYF

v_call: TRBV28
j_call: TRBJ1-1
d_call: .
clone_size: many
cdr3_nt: TGTGCCAGCAGTTTTGGTCGAAATCTCCCGAAAGCTTTCTTT
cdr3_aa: CASSFGRNLPKAFF

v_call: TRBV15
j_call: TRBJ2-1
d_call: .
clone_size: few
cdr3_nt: TGTGCCACCAGCAGAGCGGACTCGGGTTACAATGAGCAGTTCTTC
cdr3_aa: CATSRADSGYNEQFF

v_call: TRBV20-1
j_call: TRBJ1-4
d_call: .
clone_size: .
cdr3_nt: TGCAGTGCTAAAGCGGGGGAAAAACTGTTTTTT
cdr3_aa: CSAKAGEKLFF

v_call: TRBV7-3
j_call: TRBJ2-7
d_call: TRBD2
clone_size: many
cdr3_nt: TGTGCCAGCAGCCCGGGACTAGCCCAAGGGCAGTACTTC
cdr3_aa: CASSPGLAQGQYF

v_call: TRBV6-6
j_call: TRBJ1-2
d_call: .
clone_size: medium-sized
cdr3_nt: TGTGCCAGCAGTTACTGGAGGGATTTTACGGACGGCTACACCTTC
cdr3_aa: CASSYWRDFTDGYTF

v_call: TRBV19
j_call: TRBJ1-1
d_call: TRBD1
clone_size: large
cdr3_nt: TGTGCCAGTAGAAACAGGGGGGCCAACACTGAAGCTTTCTTT
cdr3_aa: CASRNRGANTEAFF

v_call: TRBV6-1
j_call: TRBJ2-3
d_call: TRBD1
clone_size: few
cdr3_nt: TGTGCCAGCAGTGAAGGGACAGGGGCAGATACGCAGTATTTT
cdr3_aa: CASSEGTGADTQYF

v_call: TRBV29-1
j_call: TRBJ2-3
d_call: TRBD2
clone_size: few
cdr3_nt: TGCAGCGTTGACGGGACTAGCACATCAGATACGCAGTATTTT
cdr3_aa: CSVDGTSTSDTQYF

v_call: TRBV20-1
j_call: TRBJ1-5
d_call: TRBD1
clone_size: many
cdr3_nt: TGCAGTGCTAGAGCCGGAGGACAGGGCAATCAGCCCCAGCATTTT
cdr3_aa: CSARAGGQGNQPQHF

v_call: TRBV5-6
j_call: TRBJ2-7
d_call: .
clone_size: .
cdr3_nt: TGTGCCAGCAGCTTGTCTTCTATCGAGCAGTACTTC
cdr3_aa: CASSLSSIEQYF

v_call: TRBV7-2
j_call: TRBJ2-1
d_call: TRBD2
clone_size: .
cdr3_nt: TGTGCCAGCAGCTTATCGCCCCGGGGCGGGGGAAATGAGCAGTTCTTC
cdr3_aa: CASSLSPRGGGNEQFF

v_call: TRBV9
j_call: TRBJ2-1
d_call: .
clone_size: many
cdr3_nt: TGTGCCAGCAGCCCTAGTGGAGGCCTGGAGCAGTTCTTC
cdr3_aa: CASSPSGGLEQFF

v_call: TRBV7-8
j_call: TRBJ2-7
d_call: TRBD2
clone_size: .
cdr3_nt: TGTGCCAGCAGCTTAGTTGTTGGCGGGACTAGCACCTACGAGCAGTACTTC
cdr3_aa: CASSLVVGGTSTYEQYF

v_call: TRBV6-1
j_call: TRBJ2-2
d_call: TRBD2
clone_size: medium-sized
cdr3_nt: TGTGCCAGCAGGCCCACTAGCGGGAGGGCCGGAACCGGGGAGCTGTTTTTT
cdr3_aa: CASRPTSGRAGTGELFF

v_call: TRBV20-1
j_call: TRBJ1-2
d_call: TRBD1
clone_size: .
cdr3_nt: TGCAGGGTCGAGAAACCGGACAGGGGGTTTATGGCCTGTGGCTACACCTTC
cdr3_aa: CRVEKPDRGFMACGYTF

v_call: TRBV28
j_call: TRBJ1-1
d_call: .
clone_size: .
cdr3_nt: TGTGCCACTATGACAGGATTTAACACTGAAGCTTTCTTT
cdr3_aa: CATMTGFNTEAFF

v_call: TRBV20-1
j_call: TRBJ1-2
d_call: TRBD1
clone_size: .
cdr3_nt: TGCAGTGCAACCATGGTTCGGGACAGGGGGCATGGCTACACCTTC
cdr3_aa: CSATMVRDRGHGYTF

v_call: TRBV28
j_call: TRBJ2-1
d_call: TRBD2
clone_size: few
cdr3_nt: TGTGCCAGCAGTGTCAGCGGGATGTACAATGAGCAGTTCTTC
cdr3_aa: CASSVSGMYNEQFF

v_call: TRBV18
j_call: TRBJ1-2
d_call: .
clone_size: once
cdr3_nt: TGTGCCAGCTCACCACCGGGATCTCCTGGCTACACCTTC
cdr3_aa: CASSPPGSPGYTF

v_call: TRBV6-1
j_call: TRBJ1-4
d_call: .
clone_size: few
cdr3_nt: TGTGCCAGCAGCGAAGTAAGAAAACTGTTTTTT
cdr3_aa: CASSEVRKLFF

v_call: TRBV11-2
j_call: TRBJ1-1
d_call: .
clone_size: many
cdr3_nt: TGTGCCAGCAGCTTATCTCCGACCTGGTTGATGTCGGGCACTGAAGCTTTCTTT
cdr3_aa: CASSLSPTWLMSGTEAFF

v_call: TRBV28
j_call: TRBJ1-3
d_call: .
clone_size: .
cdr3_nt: TGTGCCAGCAGACCCGCATCTGGAAACACCATATATTTT
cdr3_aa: CASRPASGNTIYF

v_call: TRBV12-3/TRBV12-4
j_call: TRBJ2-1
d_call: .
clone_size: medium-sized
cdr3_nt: TGTGCCAGCAGTTTAGTCAGTTACAATGAGCAGTTCTTC
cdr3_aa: CASSLVSYNEQFF

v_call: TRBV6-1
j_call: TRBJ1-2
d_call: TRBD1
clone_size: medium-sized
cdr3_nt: TGTGCCGTGACGACAGGGGAGGGAGGCTACACCTTC
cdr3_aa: CAVTTGEGGYTF

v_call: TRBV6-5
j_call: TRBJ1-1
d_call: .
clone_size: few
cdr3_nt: TGTGCCAGCAGTTGGGCGGGGGGCCAGGAAGCTTTCTTT
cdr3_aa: CASSWAGGQEAFF

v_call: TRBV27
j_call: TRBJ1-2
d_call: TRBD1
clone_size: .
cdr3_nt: TGTGCCAGCAGTTCTCTCGGACAGGGACAATCATATGGCTACACCTTC
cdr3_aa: CASSSLGQGQSYGYTF

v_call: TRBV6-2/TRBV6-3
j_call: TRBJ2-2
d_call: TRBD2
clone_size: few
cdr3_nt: TGTGCCACCCCTGCTGGGACTAGCAGCACCGGGGAGCTGTTTTTT
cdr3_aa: CATPAGTSSTGELFF

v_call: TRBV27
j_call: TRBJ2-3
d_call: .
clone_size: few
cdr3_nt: TGTGCCAGCAGTTTACACAAAGGCACAGATACGCAGTATTTT
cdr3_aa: CASSLHKGTDTQYF

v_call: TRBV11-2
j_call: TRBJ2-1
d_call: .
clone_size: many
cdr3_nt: TGTGCCAGCAGCTTAGACCTCGGGAGCTCCTACAATGAGCAGTTCTTC
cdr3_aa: CASSLDLGSSYNEQFF

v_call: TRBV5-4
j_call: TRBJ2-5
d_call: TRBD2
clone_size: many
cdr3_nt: TGTGCCAGCAGCTTGGTGCTAGCGGGACAAGAGACCCAGTACTTC
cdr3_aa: CASSLVLAGQETQYF

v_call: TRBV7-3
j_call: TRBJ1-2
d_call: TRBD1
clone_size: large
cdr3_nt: TGTGCCAGCAGCCCAGGACAGGGCGGCGGCTACACCTTC
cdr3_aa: CASSPGQGGGYTF

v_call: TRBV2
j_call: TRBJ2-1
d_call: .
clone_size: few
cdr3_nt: TGTGCCAGCAGTGAAAAAGCAGAGGTGGAGTTCTTC
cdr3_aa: CASSEKAEVEFF

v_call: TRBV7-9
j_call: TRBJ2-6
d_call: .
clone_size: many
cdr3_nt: TGTGCCAGCAGTTACCTTCGTGGCGGGGCCAACGTCCTGACTTTC
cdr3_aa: CASSYLRGGANVLTF

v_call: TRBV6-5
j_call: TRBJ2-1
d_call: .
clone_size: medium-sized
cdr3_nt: TGTGCCAGCAGTTACAAAGGTGGTGAGCAGTTCTTC
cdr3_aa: CASSYKGGEQFF

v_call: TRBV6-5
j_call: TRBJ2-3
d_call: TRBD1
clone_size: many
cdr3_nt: TGTGCCAGCAGTTACGGTGCACAGGGGCGGGATACGCAGTATTTT
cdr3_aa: CASSYGAQGRDTQYF

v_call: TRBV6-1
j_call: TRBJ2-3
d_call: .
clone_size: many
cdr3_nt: TGTGCCAGCAGTCAGGATTGGGTCACAGATACGCAGTATTTT
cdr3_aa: CASSQDWVTDTQYF

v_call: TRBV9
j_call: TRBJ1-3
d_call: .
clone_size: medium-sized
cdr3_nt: TGTGCCAGCAGCCCTGGGGCAGTAGCTCAAGGAAACACCATATATTTT
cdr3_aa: CASSPGAVAQGNTIYF

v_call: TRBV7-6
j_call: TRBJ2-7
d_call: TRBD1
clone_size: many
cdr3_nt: TGTGCCAGCAGCTTAGCGGCAGGGGGCGAGCAGTACTTC
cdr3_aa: CASSLAAGGEQYF

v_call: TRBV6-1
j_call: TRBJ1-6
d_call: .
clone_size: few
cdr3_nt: TGTGCCAGCTCCTTGACAGAGGATAATTCACCCCTCCACTTT
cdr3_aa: CASSLTEDNSPLHF

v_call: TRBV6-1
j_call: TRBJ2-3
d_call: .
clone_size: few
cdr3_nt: TGTGCCAGCAGGGGAAGCACAGATACGCAGTATTTT
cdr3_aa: CASRGSTDTQYF